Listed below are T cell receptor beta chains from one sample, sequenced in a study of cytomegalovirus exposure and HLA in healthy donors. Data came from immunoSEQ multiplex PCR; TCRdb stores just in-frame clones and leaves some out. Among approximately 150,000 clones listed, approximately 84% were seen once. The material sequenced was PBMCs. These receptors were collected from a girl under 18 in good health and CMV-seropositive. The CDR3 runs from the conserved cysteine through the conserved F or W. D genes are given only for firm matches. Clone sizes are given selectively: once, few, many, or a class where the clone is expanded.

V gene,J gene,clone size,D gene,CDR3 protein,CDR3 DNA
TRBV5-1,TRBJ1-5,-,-,CASSLAGVSNQPQHF,TGCGCCAGCAGCTTAGCAGGGGTTAGCAATCAGCCCCAGCATTTT
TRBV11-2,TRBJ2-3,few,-,CASSLVQGGSNTQYF,TGTGCCAGCAGCTTAGTGCAGGGGGGTTCTAATACGCAGTATTTT
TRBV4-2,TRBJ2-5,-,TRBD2,CASSQDRLADQETQYF,TGTGCCAGCAGCCAAGACCGTCTAGCGGACCAAGAGACCCAGTACTTC
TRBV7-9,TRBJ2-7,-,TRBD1,CASSLASPRTGVYEQYF,TGTGCCAGCAGCTTAGCATCTCCTAGGACAGGGGTATACGAGCAGTACTTC
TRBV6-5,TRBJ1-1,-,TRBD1,CASTPPTGRNTEAFF,TGTGCCAGCACCCCGCCGACAGGGAGAAACACTGAAGCTTTCTTT
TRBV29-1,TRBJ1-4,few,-,CSVVWSEKLFF,TGCAGCGTTGTTTGGAGTGAAAAACTGTTTTTT
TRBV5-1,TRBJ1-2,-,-,CASSLEQGPNYGYTF,TGCGCCAGCAGCTTGGAACAGGGCCCTAACTATGGCTACACCTTC
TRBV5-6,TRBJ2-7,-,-,CASSLGQNSHEQYF,TGTGCCAGCAGCTTGGGGCAGAATTCCCACGAGCAGTACTTC
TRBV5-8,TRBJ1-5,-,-,CASRWTARNQPQHF,TGTGCCAGCAGATGGACAGCTAGGAATCAGCCCCAGCATTTT
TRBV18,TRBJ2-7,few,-,CASSPLGGGTFYEQYF,TGTGCCAGCTCACCATTAGGGGGGGGCACATTCTACGAGCAGTACTTC
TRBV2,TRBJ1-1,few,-,CASSAQVNTEAFF,TGTGCCAGCAGTGCTCAGGTCAACACTGAAGCTTTCTTT
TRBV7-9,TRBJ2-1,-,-,CASTPDSFVRNEQFF,TGTGCCAGCACCCCTGACAGTTTCGTGAGAAATGAGCAGTTCTTC
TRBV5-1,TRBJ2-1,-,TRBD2,CASSLVLAGLATNEQFF,TGCGCCAGCAGCTTGGTCCTAGCGGGACTAGCAACCAATGAGCAGTTCTTC
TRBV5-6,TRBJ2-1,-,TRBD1,CASSRGQASWNEQFF,TGTGCCAGCAGCAGGGGACAGGCAAGTTGGAATGAGCAGTTCTTC
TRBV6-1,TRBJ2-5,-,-,CASRWDPGSETQYF,TGTGCCAGCAGATGGGATCCGGGGTCGGAGACCCAGTACTTC
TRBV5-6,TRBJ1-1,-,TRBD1,CASSLYPTGKDTEAFF,TGTGCCAGCAGCCTCTACCCGACAGGGAAAGATACTGAAGCTTTCTTT
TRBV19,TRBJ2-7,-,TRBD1,CASSRDRLYEQYF,TGTGCCAGTAGCCGGGACAGACTTTACGAGCAGTACTTC
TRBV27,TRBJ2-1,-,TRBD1,CASSPRGTALYNEQFF,TGTGCCAGCAGTCCAAGGGGGACAGCGCTTTACAATGAGCAGTTCTTC
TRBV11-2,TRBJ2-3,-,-,CASSRWTVSRDTQYF,TGTGCCAGCAGTCGATGGACAGTCTCGAGAGATACGCAGTATTTT
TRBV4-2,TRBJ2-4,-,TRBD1,CASSQETGWGAKNIQYF,TGTGCCAGCAGCCAGGAGACAGGGTGGGGGGCCAAAAACATTCAGTACTTC
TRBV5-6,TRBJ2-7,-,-,CASGRGNGEQYF,TGTGCCAGCGGGCGGGGTAACGGCGAGCAGTACTTC
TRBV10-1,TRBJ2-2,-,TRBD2,CASSEGGENTGELFF,TGCGCCAGCAGTGAGGGGGGGGAGAACACCGGGGAGCTGTTTTTT
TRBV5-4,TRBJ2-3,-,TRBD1,CASSDSTGSDTQYF,TGTGCCAGCAGCGATTCGACAGGGTCCGATACGCAGTATTTT
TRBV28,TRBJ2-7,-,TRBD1,CAVSGQVYEQYF,TGTGCCGTTTCCGGACAGGTCTACGAGCAGTACTTC
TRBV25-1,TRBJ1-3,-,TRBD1,CASSETGVGNTIYF,TGTGCCAGCAGTGAAACAGGGGTTGGAAACACCATATATTTT
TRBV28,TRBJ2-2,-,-,CASSTTGRDTGELFF,TGTGCCAGCAGTACAACAGGGCGCGACACCGGGGAGCTGTTTTTT
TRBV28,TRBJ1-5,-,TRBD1,CASRAGTGRYSNQPQHF,TGTGCCAGCAGGGCCGGGACAGGGAGATATAGCAATCAGCCCCAGCATTTT
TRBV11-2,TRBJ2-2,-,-,CASSFTRLGELFF,TGTGCCAGCAGTTTTACTAGGCTCGGGGAGCTGTTTTTT
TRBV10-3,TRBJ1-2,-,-,CAISATGRYGYTF,TGTGCCATCAGTGCGACAGGACGCTATGGCTACACCTTC
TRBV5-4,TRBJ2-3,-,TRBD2,CASSLVRELSQYTQYF,TGTGCCAGCAGCTTGGTGCGGGAGCTTTCTCAATATACGCAGTATTTT
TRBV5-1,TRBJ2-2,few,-,CASGLQDTGELFF,TGCGCCAGCGGTCTACAGGACACCGGGGAGCTGTTTTTT
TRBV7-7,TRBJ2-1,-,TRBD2,CASSLSPSGGQNEQFF,TGTGCTAGCAGCTTAAGCCCTAGCGGGGGGCAAAATGAGCAGTTCTTC
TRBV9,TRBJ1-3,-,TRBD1,CASRGSDRDSGNTIYF,TGTGCCAGCAGAGGGTCGGACAGGGACTCTGGAAACACCATATATTTT
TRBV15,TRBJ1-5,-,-,CATSPERGYQPQHF,TGTGCCACCAGCCCGGAAAGAGGCTATCAGCCCCAGCATTTT
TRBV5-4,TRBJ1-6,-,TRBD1,CASSPGGAGTGNSPLHF,TGTGCCAGCAGCCCCGGGGGGGCCGGGACAGGGAATTCACCCCTCCACTTT
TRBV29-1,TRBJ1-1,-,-,CSVDGQGNSNMNTEAFF,TGCAGCGTGGACGGGCAGGGTAATTCCAATATGAACACTGAAGCTTTCTTT
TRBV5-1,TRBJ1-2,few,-,CASSFSGYGYTF,TGCGCCAGCAGCTTCTCGGGCTATGGCTACACCTTC
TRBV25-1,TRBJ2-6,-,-,CASARGSGANVLTF,TGTGCCAGCGCCAGGGGTTCCGGGGCCAACGTCCTGACTTTC
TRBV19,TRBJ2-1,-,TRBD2,CASSIRLAGTNEQFF,TGTGCCAGTAGTATAAGGCTAGCGGGAACCAATGAGCAGTTCTTC
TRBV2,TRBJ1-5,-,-,CASSLTELKGQPQHF,TGTGCCAGCAGCCTGACAGAACTTAAGGGCCAGCCCCAGCATTTT
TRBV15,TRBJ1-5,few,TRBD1,CATSRGQGGSEPQHF,TGTGCCACCAGCAGAGGACAGGGGGGAAGTGAGCCCCAGCATTTT
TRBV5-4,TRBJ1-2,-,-,CASSSNPLNLGYGYTF,TGTGCCAGCAGCTCCAATCCCCTGAACCTAGGCTATGGCTACACCTTC
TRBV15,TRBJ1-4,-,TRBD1,CATSPDRETNEKLFF,TGTGCCACCAGCCCAGACAGGGAGACTAATGAAAAACTGTTTTTT
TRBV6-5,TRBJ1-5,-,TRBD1,CASSSTGLQPQHF,TGTGCCAGCAGTTCGACAGGGCTTCAGCCCCAGCATTTT
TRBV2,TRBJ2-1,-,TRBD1,CASSGQGIFNEQFF,TGTGCCAGCAGTGGACAGGGGATTTTCAATGAGCAGTTCTTC
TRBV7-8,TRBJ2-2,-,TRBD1,CASSLRDRGYTGELFF,TGTGCCAGCAGCTTAAGGGACAGGGGGTACACCGGGGAGCTGTTTTTT
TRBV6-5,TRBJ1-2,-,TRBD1,CASSEQGANYGYTF,TGTGCCAGCAGCGAACAGGGGGCTAACTATGGCTACACCTTC
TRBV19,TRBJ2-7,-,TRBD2,CASSISGGASYEQYF,TGTGCCAGTAGTATATCCGGGGGGGCCTCCTACGAGCAGTACTTC
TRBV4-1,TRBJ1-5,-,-,CASSQAPGGPQHF,TGCGCCAGCAGCCAAGCCCCAGGTGGGCCCCAGCATTTT
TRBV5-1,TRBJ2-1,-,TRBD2,CASSRTSTASQNEQFF,TGCGCCAGCAGCCGGACTAGCACCGCTTCCCAGAATGAGCAGTTCTTC
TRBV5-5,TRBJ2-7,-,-,CASSAYETSSYEQYF,TGTGCCAGCAGCGCTTATGAGACAAGCTCCTACGAGCAGTACTTC
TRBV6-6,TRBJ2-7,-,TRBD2,CASTLAGGAYEQYF,TGTGCCAGCACCCTAGCGGGGGGCGCCTACGAGCAGTACTTC
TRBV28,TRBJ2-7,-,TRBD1,CASSTHQGVGEQYF,TGTGCCAGCAGTACTCATCAGGGGGTTGGTGAGCAGTACTTC
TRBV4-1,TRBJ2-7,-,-,CASSQTTGTGYEQYF,TGCGCCAGCAGCCAGACGACAGGGACTGGCTACGAGCAGTACTTC
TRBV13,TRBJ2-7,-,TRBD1,CASSFYQGAYEQYF,TGTGCCAGCAGCTTTTATCAGGGGGCCTACGAGCAGTACTTC
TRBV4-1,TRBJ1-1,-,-,CASSPLRMTIRLGTEAFF,TGCGCCAGCAGCCCCCTTCGTATGACTATACGCCTTGGAACTGAAGCTTTCTTT
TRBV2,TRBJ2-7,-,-,CASSEEPAGTTYEQYF,TGTGCCAGCAGTGAAGAACCAGCGGGGACAACCTACGAGCAGTACTTC
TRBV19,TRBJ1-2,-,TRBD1,CASSITGAQNGYTF,TGTGCCAGTAGTATAACAGGGGCCCAGAATGGCTACACCTTC
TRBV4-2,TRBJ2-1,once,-,CASSQDEGSGEQFF,TGTGCCAGCAGCCAAGATGAGGGATCGGGTGAGCAGTTCTTC
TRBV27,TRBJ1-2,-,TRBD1,CARAVRGTGYGYTF,TGTGCCAGAGCAGTCCGCGGGACAGGTTATGGCTACACCTTC